Following are 10 T cell receptor beta chains from one sample sequenced in a study of beta chain features in type 1 diabetes. Investigators reverse transcribed all isolated RNA, so they sequenced expressed TCRB transcripts. Profiling relied on immunoSEQ multiplex PCR, and the TCRdb table lists in-frame clones only, not all of them. The table records about 340,000 clones, 6.5% to 10% of them present only once. The specimen sequenced was central memory CD4+ T cells from blood. These receptors were obtained from a woman aged 18-30 years in good health.

The chain employs TRBV27 and TRBJ2-7; maybe TRBD1 (6 bases). Germline V gene lookup returns CDR1 MNHEY and CDR2 SMNVEV (reference sequence). Trimming left V 4 bases short and J 3 bases short, with 13 bases between. The CDR3 length is 14 residues. The CDR3 region is CASSSGVGGYEQYF. The CDR3 DNA follows: TGTGCCAGCAGTTCAGGGGTTGGGGGCTACGAGCAGTACTTC.

This chain's CDR3 is CASSLVQEQYF. For the CDR3, the DNA is TGTGCCAGCAGCTTAGTCCAGGAGCAGTACTTC. The chain is built from TRBV11-2 and TRBJ2-7; D gene ambiguous. Germline V lookup: CDR1 SGHAT, CDR2 FQNNGV. The ends were cut back, 1 base at V and 7 bases at J, with 5 bases in the middle. CDR3 length: 11 residues.

This clone was recorded a few times. This chain joins TRBV4-3 and TRBJ2-7, with 7 bases lining up with TRBD1. J lost 4 bases, V lost 0 bases, and 6 bases had no gene match. This CDR3 is 15 amino acids long. The germline CDR1 and CDR2 sequences are LGHNA and YSLEER. CDR3 nucleotides: TGCGCCAGCAGCCAAGATCCAACAGGGGTGTACGAGCAGTACTTC. Its translation is CASSQDPTGVYEQYF.

The DNA for the CDR3 is TGCAGCGTTGTGAGGGGGCACACTGAAGCTTTCTTT. Translating it yields CSVVRGHTEAFF. The chain recombines TRBV29-1 with TRBJ1-1, with 7 bases fitting TRBD1. The CDR3 contains 12 residues. Germline CDR1 is SQVTM and CDR2 is ANQGSEA. Unmatched junction bases numbered 2, after V lost 4 bases and J lost 3 bases. Combining the CDR3 with reference TRBV29-1 and TRBJ1-1 gives the whole variable domain SAVISQKPSRDICQRGTSLTIQCQVDSQVTMMFWYRQQPGQSLTLIATANQGSEATYESGFVIDKFPISRPNLTFSTLTVSNMSPEDSSIYLCSVVRGHTEAFFGQGTRLTVV.

The V call is TRBV4-3, the J call TRBJ1-4, with 9 bases lining up with TRBD1. The CDR3 is 15 residues long. The V and J ends lost 2 bases and 5 bases, in that order; junction bases with no gene match: 3. Per the germline V gene, CDR1 is LGHNA and CDR2 is YSLEER. In DNA form, the CDR3 reads TGCGCCAGCAGCCAAACCGGGACAGGGAATGAAAAACTGTTTTTT. Translated: CASSQTGTGNEKLFF.

This chain joins TRBV2 and TRBJ1-5; possible D gene TRBD1, 5 bases. Germline V gene sequence: CDR1 SNHLY, CDR2 FYNNEI. V lost 6 bases and J lost 4, with 19 bases in between. The CDR3 contains 16 residues. The CDR3 protein is CASRTAQRGGNQPQHF. Written as DNA, the CDR3 is TGTGCCAGCAGGACCGCACAAAGGGGCGGAAATCAGCCCCAGCATTTT.

The chain uses TRBV5-1 and TRBJ2-7; a weak D match, TRBD1 (5 bases). CDR1 is SGHRS and CDR2 is YFSETQ in the germline V gene. The CDR3 is 12 residues long. Trimming stripped 4 bases from V and 6 bases from J, with 11 bases between. The CDR3 coding sequence is TGCGCCAGCAGCGCTGACAGATCCGAGCAGTACTTC. It translates to CASSADRSEQYF.

The CDR3 DNA is TGTGCCAGCAGCCAAGCGACAGGCGCCTATGGCTACACCTTC. Translation gives CASSQATGAYGYTF. The chain uses TRBV7-2 and TRBJ1-2, with D possibly being TRBD1 (6 bases). CDR1 SGHTA and CDR2 FQGNSA come from the germline V gene. The ends were cut back, 5 bases at V and 4 bases at J, with 14 bases in the middle. CDR3 length equals 14 residues.

This chain links TRBV7-2 with TRBJ2-2; D not resolved. Trimming cost V 6 bases and J 6 bases, with 17 bases left between them. This CDR3 is built from 15 residues. CDR1 is SGHTA and CDR2 is FQGNSA in the germline V gene. CDR3 nucleotides: TGTGCCAGCAGTCAGACCCTCCCCCTCCCCGGGGAGCTGTTTTTT. This sequence encodes CASSQTLPLPGELFF.

This clone turned up a few times. The gene calls are TRBV2 and TRBJ1-1; TRBD1 might be the D (5 bases). Germline values: CDR1 SNHLY, CDR2 FYNNEI. Trimming left V 2 bases short and J 6 bases short, with 16 bases between. The length of the CDR3 is 15 residues. The CDR3 bases are TGTGCCAGCAGTGAAATTGGGCAGGGAGTCGCTGAAGCTTTCTTT. Its translation: CASSEIGQGVAEAFF.